The 4 T cell receptor beta chains listed next were all sequenced from one sample in a study of blood T cell repertoires in COVID-19. Repertoires were generated with immunoSEQ multiplex PCR, while TCRdb's copy carries only in-frame clones and drops some. The table has under 75,000 clones, 76% seen once. Sequenced material: peripheral blood. The receptors stem from a woman aged 80 or over with acute or convalescent COVID-19.

This CDR3 reads CASSTLRGVRGYGYTF. In DNA form, the CDR3 reads TGTGCCAGCAGCACCCTACGAGGGGTCAGGGGATATGGCTACACCTTC. The chain joins TRBV11-2 to TRBJ1-2; the D gene is possibly TRBD1 (6 bases). CDR1 is SGHAT, CDR2 FQNNGV, per germline. CDR3 size: 16 residues. Trimming took 5 bases from V and 5 from J, leaving 21 bases between them.

The chain recombines TRBV29-1 with TRBJ2-2; 8 bases align to TRBD1. The CDR3 is made up of 11 amino acids. The trim removed 5 bases at V and 8 bases at J, leaving 1 base unmatched. Looked up from germline, CDR1 is SQVTM and CDR2 is ANQGSEA. CDR3 sequence reads: CSVNRGGELFF. In DNA form, the CDR3 reads TGCAGCGTTAACAGGGGGGGGGAGCTGTTTTTT.

The genes are TRBV28 and TRBJ1-2; the match to TRBD1 covers 9 bases. This CDR3 comprises 13 residues. The V and J ends lost 6 bases and 8 bases, in that order; junction bases with no gene match: 7. Per germline, CDR1 MDHEN and CDR2 SYDVKM. The chain's CDR3 is CASSRDRVGGYTF. CDR3 in DNA: TGTGCCAGCAGCCGGGACAGGGTAGGCGGCTACACCTTC.

This clone was seen ten or more times. The chain has TRBV6-5 and TRBJ2-7; 10 bases match TRBD1. The germline V gene has CDR1 MNHEY and CDR2 SVGAGI. V was pared by 7 bases and J by 4 bases, with 10 bases of the junction left unmatched. This CDR3 contains 15 residues. CDR3 DNA sequence: TGTGCCAGCACCATCTTCCCGGGACAGGGGTACGAGCAGTACTTC. Its protein product is CASTIFPGQGYEQYF.